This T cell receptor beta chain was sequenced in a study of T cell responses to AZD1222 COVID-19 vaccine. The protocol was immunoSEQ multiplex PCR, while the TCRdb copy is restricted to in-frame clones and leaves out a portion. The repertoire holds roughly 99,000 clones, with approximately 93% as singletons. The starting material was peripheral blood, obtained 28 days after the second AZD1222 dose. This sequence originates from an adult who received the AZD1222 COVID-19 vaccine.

The CDR3 loop is CASSPQSSTSGGADTQYF. The CDR3, as DNA: TGTGCCAGCAGCCCCCAATCCTCGACTAGCGGGGGCGCAGATACGCAGTATTTT. The chain employs TRBV9 and TRBJ2-3, with 12 bases matching TRBD2. Germline assignment: CDR1 SGDLS and CDR2 YYNGEE. The CDR3 is 18 residues long. V shed 4 bases and J 4 bases; nucleotides not matched to a gene: 13.